Below, 26 T cell receptor beta chains from the same sample are listed, as sequenced in a study of blood T cell repertoires in COVID-19. Profiled with immunoSEQ multiplex PCR; TCRdb holds only in-frame clones, not every one. The sample contains 140,000 to 150,000 clones, about 92% of which appear only once. The sample was peripheral blood. The receptors originated from a human donor in a cohort sampled during active COVID-19.

Here the CDR3 DNA reads TGTGCCAGCAGCCCGGGGGGGGATTCAAACTATGGCTACACCTTC. Translated, it gives CASSPGGDSNYGYTF. The chain couples TRBV7-9 to TRBJ1-2, with D possibly TRBD1 on 5 matching bases. Between the trimmed V and J ends, which lost 5 bases and 2 bases, there was a span of 15 bases. CDR3 length equals 15 residues. Germline CDR1 reads SEHNR; CDR2 reads FQNEAQ (reference sequence).

The chain links TRBV6-5 to TRBJ1-4, with no clear D. The CDR3 extends over 15 amino acids. V lost 0 bases and J lost 0, with 5 bases in between. Germline lookup yields CDR1 MNHEY and CDR2 SVGAGI. The CDR3 DNA is TGTGCCAGCAGTTACTCTCCGGCAACTAATGAAAAACTGTTTTTT. Amino acid sequence: CASSYSPATNEKLFF.

The genes are TRBV7-8 and TRBJ2-7, with a weak D call TRBD2 (6 bases). The CDR3 is made up of 13 amino acids. With 4 bases removed from V and 0 bases from J, the gap between germline ends came to 7 bases. Germline V lookup: CDR1 SGHVS, CDR2 FQNEAQ. CDR3 nucleotide sequence: TGTGCCAGCAGCTCGGGACTCTCCTACGAGCAGTACTTC. Translating gives CASSSGLSYEQYF.

The gene calls are TRBV6-1 and TRBJ2-2, with 8 nucleotides matching TRBD2. The CDR3 consists of 16 residues. Germline CDR1 reads MNHNS; CDR2 reads SASEGT. The V segment lost 1 base and the J segment 5 bases; nucleotides outside the gene matches: 6. The CDR3 sequence: CASSEESGGLTGELFF. CDR3 DNA sequence: TGTGCCAGCAGTGAAGAGAGCGGGGGATTGACCGGGGAGCTGTTTTTT.

This chain links TRBV6-6 with TRBJ2-2; 9 bases map to TRBD1. With 5 bases clipped from V and 4 bases from J, the junction kept 14 bases outside the gene matches. The CDR3 is 18 amino acids. CDR1 and CDR2 (germline): MNHNY, SVGAGI (reference sequence). The CDR3 loop is CASSPPPLGTGFTGELFF. CDR3 in DNA: TGTGCCAGCAGTCCACCACCCCTCGGGACAGGGTTCACCGGGGAGCTGTTTTTT.

V is TRBV5-1 and J is TRBJ2-7; possibly TRBD1 for D (6 bases). CDR3 size: 16 residues. Trimming removed 4 bases from V and 3 bases from J, with 20 bases in between. Germline assignment: CDR1 SGHRS and CDR2 YFSETQ. CDR3 loop: CASSPRGTGTNYEQYF. The CDR3 nucleotides read TGCGCCAGCAGCCCGAGGGGGACCGGGACCAACTACGAGCAGTACTTC.

This clone appeared a single time. The chain couples TRBV29-1 to TRBJ2-2, with unresolved D. The germline gives CDR1 SQVTM, CDR2 ANQGSEA. The CDR3 extends over 12 amino acids. V gave up 7 bases and J gave up 7 bases, with 13 bases separating them. CDR3 in DNA: TGCAGCGGACACGGTAGACACGGGGAGCTGTTTTTT. Protein sequence: CSGHGRHGELFF.

J is TRBJ1-1 and V is TRBV27, with D possibly TRBD1 on 6 matching bases. The CDR3 is 13 amino acids. Per germline, CDR1 MNHEY and CDR2 SMNVEV (reference sequence). Trimming took off 6 bases at V and 2 bases at J, with 10 bases between the two ends. As DNA, the CDR3 is TGTGCCAGCAGGATCAGGGGAAACACTGAAGCTTTCTTT. This codes for CASRIRGNTEAFF.

The rearrangement joins TRBV6-1 to TRBJ2-6; TRBD1 agrees at 12 bases. There are 20 residues in the CDR3. J was trimmed by 0 bases and V by 3 bases; bases with no gene match: 9. Germline-derived CDR1 and CDR2 are MNHNS and SASEGT. In DNA form, the CDR3 reads TGTGCCAGCAGTGACCCGGGGACAGGGGGCCAAGACTCTGGGGCCAACGTCCTGACTTTC. Amino acid sequence: CASSDPGTGGQDSGANVLTF.

The rearrangement links TRBV5-1 to TRBJ2-7, with D uncertain. Trimming stripped 0 bases from V and 3 bases from J, with 7 bases between. The CDR3 has 13 residues. Germline values: CDR1 SGHRS, CDR2 YFSETQ. The CDR3 sequence: CASSLDSIYEQYF. The CDR3 coding sequence is TGCGCCAGCAGCTTGGATTCCATCTACGAGCAGTACTTC.

The chain has TRBV18 and TRBJ2-7; 7 bases are a match to TRBD1. V trimming: 7 bases; J trimming: 0 bases; junction bases outside the gene matches: 9. The CDR3 extends over 15 amino acids. Germline-derived CDR1 and CDR2 are KGHSH and LQKENI. The CDR3 loop reads CASLTTRDSSYEQYF. Written as DNA, the CDR3 is TGTGCCAGCTTAACCACAAGGGACAGCTCCTACGAGCAGTACTTC. The variable domain in full, with the rest retrieved from reference TRBV18 and TRBJ2-7, is NAGVMQNPRHLVRRRGQEARLRCSPMKGHSHVYWYRQLPEEGLKFMVYLQKENIIDESGMPKERFSAEFPKEGPSILRIQQVVRGDSAAYFCASLTTRDSSYEQYFGPGTRLTVT.

The V call is TRBV11-2, the J call TRBJ2-1, with D maybe TRBD2 (5 bases). This CDR3 comprises 16 residues. The germline CDR1 and CDR2 sequences are SGHAT and FQNNGV. The ends were cut back, 2 bases at V and 9 bases at J, with 20 bases in the middle. In DNA form, the CDR3 reads TGTGCCAGCAGCTTATTGGTACAAATTCAGGCGGGTGAGCAGTTCTTC. Residues: CASSLLVQIQAGEQFF.

In DNA, the CDR3 is TGTGCCAGCAGCCCCAGGACAGGGATTGAAGCTTTCTTT. It codes for CASSPRTGIEAFF. The gene calls are TRBV7-6 and TRBJ1-1; the match to TRBD1 covers 8 bases. The CDR3 is 13 residues long. Germline V gene lookup returns CDR1 SGHVS and CDR2 FNYEAQ. V was pared by 5 bases and J by 7 bases, with 6 bases of the junction left unmatched.

The chain is built from TRBV6-1 and TRBJ2-5; the match to TRBD2 covers 11 bases. This CDR3 comprises 18 residues. Germline V gives CDR1 MNHNS, CDR2 SASEGT. Trimming cost V 0 bases and J 3 bases; bases outside gene matches: 9. Here the CDR3 reads CASSEADRILAGEETQYF. The CDR3 coding sequence is TGTGCCAGCAGTGAAGCAGACCGAATACTAGCGGGGGAAGAGACCCAGTACTTC.

The gene calls are TRBV20-1 and TRBJ2-5; maybe TRBD1 (5 bases). The CDR3 length is 11 residues. The V end was cut by 6 bases, the J end by 4 bases, with 9 bases between. The germline V gene encodes CDR1 DFQATT and CDR2 SNEGSKA (reference sequence). As DNA, the CDR3 is TGCAGTGCCCTCAGGGCAGAGACCCAGTACTTC. It specifies CSALRAETQYF.

The CDR3 sequence: CASSLSGVPTDTQYF. The CDR3 DNA reads as TGTGCCAGCAGCTTGAGCGGGGTCCCCACAGATACGCAGTATTTT. V is TRBV11-2 and J is TRBJ2-3; 7 positions agree with TRBD2. The CDR3 has 15 residues. The germline V gene encodes CDR1 SGHAT and CDR2 FQNNGV. Trimming took 3 bases from V and 2 from J; bases not matched to a gene: 5.

The chain uses TRBV5-1 and TRBJ2-7; D unclear. Trimming took 0 bases from V and 0 from J, leaving 4 bases between them. Looked up from germline, CDR1 is SGHRS and CDR2 is YFSETQ. The CDR3 runs 13 residues. CDR3 region: CASSLVYSYEQYF. CDR3 nucleotide sequence: TGCGCCAGCAGCTTGGTGTACTCCTACGAGCAGTACTTC.

This chain joins TRBV7-2 and TRBJ1-2; D not resolved. V lost 3 bases, J lost 4 bases, and 6 bases lay in between. This CDR3 has 12 residues. The germline V gene has CDR1 SGHTA and CDR2 FQGNSA. The chain's CDR3 is CASSFPLYGYTF. The CDR3 DNA reads as TGTGCCAGCAGCTTCCCCCTCTATGGCTACACCTTC.

The V call is TRBV9, the J call TRBJ2-6; D might be TRBD1 (6 bases). This CDR3 spans 15 amino acids. The ends were cut back, 4 bases at V and 1 base at J, with 9 bases in the middle. Germline-derived CDR1 and CDR2 are SGDLS and YYNGEE. CDR3 loop: CASSKQGSGANVLTF. DNA for the CDR3: TGTGCCAGCAGCAAACAGGGTTCTGGGGCCAACGTCCTGACTTTC.

The table lists this clone with a count of one. The genes are TRBV19 and TRBJ1-4; the D gene is possibly TRBD1 (5 bases). The CDR3 runs to 14 residues. Germline CDR1 is LNHDA and CDR2 is SQIVND (reference sequence). Trimming removed 9 bases at V and 8 bases at J, with 19 bases between. CDR3 in amino acids: CASADRTRVEKLFF. The CDR3, as DNA: TGTGCCAGCGCCGACAGAACTCGAGTCGAAAAACTGTTTTTT. The full variable domain, in which reference TRBV19 and TRBJ1-4 provide the parts outside the CDR3, is DGGITQSPKYLFRKEGQNVTLSCEQNLNHDAMYWYRQDPGQGLRLIYYSQIVNDFQKGDIAEGYSVSREKKESFPLTVTSAQKNPTAFYLCASADRTRVEKLFFGSGTQLSVL.

V gene TRBV10-3 combines with J gene TRBJ2-7; D is uncertain. The germline V gene encodes CDR1 ENHRY and CDR2 SYGVKD. CDR3 length equals 11 residues. With 6 bases removed from V and 4 bases from J, the gap between germline ends came to 7 bases. The CDR3 sequence: CAIRQLYEQYF. In nucleotides, the CDR3 is TGTGCCATCAGACAGTTATACGAGCAGTACTTC.

The chain links TRBV7-9 to TRBJ2-4; weak D call: TRBD1 (6 bases). This CDR3 is 14 amino acids long. With 5 bases removed from V and 6 bases from J, the gap between germline ends came to 14 bases. Germline V lookup: CDR1 SEHNR, CDR2 FQNEAQ (reference sequence). The CDR3 region has the DNA TGTGCCAGCAGCGGAAGGGACACCGGAAACATTCAGTACTTC. This sequence encodes CASSGRDTGNIQYF.

The chain recombines TRBV5-6 with TRBJ1-1; TRBD1 aligns across 7 bases. After removal of 4 bases from V and 3 bases from J, the junction contained 6 bases not matched to a gene. Per the germline V gene, CDR1 is SGHDT and CDR2 is YYEEEE. The CDR3 loop spans 14 amino acids. The CDR3: CASSDTGVDTEAFF. Here the CDR3 DNA reads TGTGCCAGCAGCGATACAGGGGTTGACACTGAAGCTTTCTTT.

The chain joins TRBV11-2 to TRBJ1-2; D perhaps matches TRBD1 (5 bases). V lost 5 bases to trimming and J lost 2 bases, with 15 bases between them. CDR1 is SGHAT, CDR2 FQNNGV, per germline. This CDR3 comprises 15 residues. In nucleotides, the CDR3 is TGTGCCAGCAGCGGACACGATTCAGAGAACTATGGCTACACCTTC. Encoded protein: CASSGHDSENYGYTF.

This chain uses TRBV7-3 with TRBJ1-2; TRBD1 is a possible D gene (6 bases). The CDR3 is 14 amino acids. Germline V gene sequence: CDR1 SGHTA, CDR2 FQGTGA. V lost 5 bases and J lost 5, with 15 bases in between. CDR3 coding DNA: TGTGCCAGCAGCCGAGATGCACAGGGATATGGCTACACCTTC. It yields the protein CASSRDAQGYGYTF.

The chain employs TRBV10-1 and TRBJ2-1, with 7 bases identical to TRBD1. The CDR3 runs 14 residues. Germline V gene data show CDR1 as WNHNN and CDR2 as SYGVQD (reference sequence). The V and J ends lost 10 bases and 9 bases, in that order; junction bases with no gene match: 15. For the CDR3, the DNA is TGCGCCACTAACCCGGAGAGGGGGCTCGGTGAGCAGTTCTTC. It translates to CATNPERGLGEQFF.